The 7 T cell receptor beta chains below were found in one sample sequenced in a study of blood T cell repertoires in COVID-19. Profiled with immunoSEQ multiplex PCR; TCRdb holds only in-frame clones, not every one. The data show roughly 230,000 clones, almost 85% seen once. Sequences were obtained from peripheral blood. The receptor set was obtained from a man aged 50 to 59 with acute or convalescent COVID-19.

This chain uses TRBV7-9 with TRBJ2-3; 12 nucleotides line up with TRBD2. CDR1 and CDR2 from the germline V gene are SEHNR and FQNEAQ (reference sequence). With V trimmed by 5 bases and J by 4 bases, 10 bases remained unmatched. The CDR3 extends over 17 amino acids. The CDR3 sequence: CASSPPLAGGLADTQYF. The CDR3 DNA is TGTGCCAGCAGCCCCCCCCTAGCGGGAGGGTTGGCAGATACGCAGTATTTT.

The rearrangement uses TRBV5-1 and TRBJ2-7; possible D gene TRBD1, 6 bases. CDR3 length equals 12 residues. In germline, CDR1 is SGHRS, CDR2 YFSETQ. The V gene lost 4 bases and the J gene lost 3 bases, with 8 bases spanning the gap. The CDR3 region has the DNA TGCGCCAGCAGCCAACAGGGCTACGAGCAGTACTTC. Protein sequence: CASSQQGYEQYF.

The chain recombines TRBV27 with TRBJ1-1, with D hard to call. Trimming stripped 5 bases from V and 4 bases from J, with 14 bases between. Germline lookup yields CDR1 MNHEY and CDR2 SMNVEV (reference sequence). The CDR3 consists of 14 residues. The CDR3 is CASSPLLGGTEAFF. The CDR3 DNA follows: TGTGCCAGCAGTCCCCTATTAGGCGGCACTGAAGCTTTCTTT.

The CDR3 DNA reads TGTGCCAGCAGCCCCCTACCGGGACTAGACGGACAGGAGCAGTTCTTC. It specifies CASSPLPGLDGQEQFF. This chain uses TRBV7-8 with TRBJ2-1, with 8 bases fitting TRBD2. Germline V CDR1 and CDR2: SGHVS, FQNEAQ. This CDR3 contains 16 residues. After removal of 5 bases from V and 10 bases from J, the junction contained 16 bases not matched to a gene.

This clone was counted only a few times. The chain uses TRBV27 and TRBJ2-3; possibly TRBD1 for D (6 bases). Germline CDR1 MNHEY, CDR2 SMNVEV (reference sequence). Trimming took 1 base from V and 4 from J, leaving 15 bases between them. This CDR3 contains 16 residues. The CDR3 spells CASSLLGRGFADTQYF. The CDR3 DNA reads as TGTGCCAGCAGTTTATTGGGCAGGGGTTTCGCAGATACGCAGTATTTT.

V is TRBV5-1 and J is TRBJ2-5; 9 bases align to TRBD1. The V gene's germline CDR1 is SGHRS and CDR2 YFSETQ. The CDR3 has 15 residues. The V gene end was trimmed by 7 bases and the J gene end by 5 bases; junction bases not matched to a gene: 12. The DNA of the CDR3 is TGCGCCAGCCAACAAACGACAGGGGGTTTGGAGACCCAGTACTTC. It encodes CASQQTTGGLETQYF.

V gene TRBV10-3 combines with J gene TRBJ2-5; 7 bases are a match to TRBD2. CDR3 length equals 14 residues. From germline, CDR1 is ENHRY and CDR2 SYGVKD. J gave up 6 bases and V 0 bases, and 4 bases lay outside the gene matches. The CDR3 DNA reads TGTGCCATCAGTGAGTCGATTAGCGGGCAGACCCAGTACTTC. Protein product: CAISESISGQTQYF.